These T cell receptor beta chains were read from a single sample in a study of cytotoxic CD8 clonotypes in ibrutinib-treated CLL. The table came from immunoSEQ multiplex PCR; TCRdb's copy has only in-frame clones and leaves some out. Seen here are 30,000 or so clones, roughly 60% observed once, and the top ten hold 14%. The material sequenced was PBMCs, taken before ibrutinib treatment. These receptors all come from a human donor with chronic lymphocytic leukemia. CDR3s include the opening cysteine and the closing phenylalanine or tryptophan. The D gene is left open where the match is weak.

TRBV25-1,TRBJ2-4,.,CASSAPGTRAKNIQYF
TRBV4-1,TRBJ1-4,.,CASSQDNVIGVRKLFF
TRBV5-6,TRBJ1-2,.,CASNHRVLRGYTF
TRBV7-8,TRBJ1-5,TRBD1,CATGESRDRVWPQHF
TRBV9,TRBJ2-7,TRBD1,CASSVESRGSEQYF
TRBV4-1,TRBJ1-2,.,CASSQDKGRGASNYGYTF
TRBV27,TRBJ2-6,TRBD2,CASSPPTGTSGRVLTF
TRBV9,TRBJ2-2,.,CASSVVHSGTGELFF
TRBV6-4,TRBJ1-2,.,CASSPHPELFGYTF
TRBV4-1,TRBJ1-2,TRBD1,CASGQGDRESGYTF
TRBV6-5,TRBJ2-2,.,CASSSPTSGAGELFF
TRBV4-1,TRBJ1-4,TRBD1,CASSQGKQGTEKLFF
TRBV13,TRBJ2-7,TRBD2,CASRARGGRAYEQYF
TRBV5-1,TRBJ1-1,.,CASSFDGAEAFF
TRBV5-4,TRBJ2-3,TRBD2,CASSFPGEGDTQYF
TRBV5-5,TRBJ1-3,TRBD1,CASSLAGQTHWAGNTIYF
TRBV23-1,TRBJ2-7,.,CASSQSRTRDGQYF
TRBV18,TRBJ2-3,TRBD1,CASSPPTGALTDTQYF
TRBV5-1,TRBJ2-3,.,CASSLGGRGTDTQYF
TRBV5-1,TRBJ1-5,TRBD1,CASSLGTGMGNQPQHF
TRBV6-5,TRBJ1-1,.,CASSYSWTAQNTEAFF
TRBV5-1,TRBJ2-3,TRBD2,CASTSTSPDTQYF
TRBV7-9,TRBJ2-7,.,CASSPGDNLSYEQYF
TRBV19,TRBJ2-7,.,CASSWAVRYEQYF
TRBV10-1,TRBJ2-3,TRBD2,CASSASGGTDTQYF
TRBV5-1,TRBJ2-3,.,CASSLQGGAITDTQYF
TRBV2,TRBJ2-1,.,CASSGDTGNEQFF
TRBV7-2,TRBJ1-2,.,CASSPRGAQAYTF
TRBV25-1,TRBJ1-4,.,CASSDRSEKLFF
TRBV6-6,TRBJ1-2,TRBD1,CASSYQDRGGYTF
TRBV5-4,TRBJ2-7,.,CASSLEGFGNYEQYF
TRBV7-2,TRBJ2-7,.,CASSHGREQYF
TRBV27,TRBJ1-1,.,CASSLSGGPAFF
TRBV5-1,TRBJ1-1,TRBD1,CASSPNPGGLSEAFF
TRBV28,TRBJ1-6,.,CASSFGEIRPLHF
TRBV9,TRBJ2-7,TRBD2,CASSAGLAGGTGAYEQYF
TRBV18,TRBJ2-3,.,CASSLDSTDTQYF
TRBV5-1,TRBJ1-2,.,CASSLAESYGYTF
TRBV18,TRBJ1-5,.,CASSSRGGASQPQHF
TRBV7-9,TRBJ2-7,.,CATSWDYEQYF
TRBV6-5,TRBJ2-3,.,CASSHGDTQYF
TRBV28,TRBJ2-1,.,CASSGPIFPRVWSYNEQFF
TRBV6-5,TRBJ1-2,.,CASSYSQVLQVYGYTF
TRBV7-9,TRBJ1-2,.,CASSPDGGYTF
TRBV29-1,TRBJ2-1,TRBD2,CSVGLAGGYPGNEQFF
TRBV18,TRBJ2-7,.,CASSPTGYEQYF
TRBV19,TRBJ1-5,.,CASSISRQMYSNQPQHF
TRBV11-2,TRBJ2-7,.,CASSLFGLYYEQYF
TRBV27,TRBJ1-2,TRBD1,CASSLTGMGYGYTF
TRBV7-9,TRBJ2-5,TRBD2,CASSLIGGQREGETQYF
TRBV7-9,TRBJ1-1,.,CASSLAGLQGEAFF